The entry below gives a single TCR beta chain sequence along with its context. Followed longitudinally, the Seattle patients had been enrolled during active infection. Germline trimming cut 7 bases from V and 0 bases from J; bases unmatched to any gene: 12. Germline V gives CDR1 ENHRY, CDR2 SYGVKD. The CDR3 has 16 residues. This entry comes from a study of blood T cell repertoires in COVID-19. On the study more broadly: The United States, Italy and Spain were the sources of the acute and convalescent COVID-19 samples. From T cells, B-cell-depleted T cells, or PBMCs came the material, which was cDNA or gDNA.

The method was immunoSEQ multiplex PCR; TCRdb's version includes in-frame clones alone and lacks a portion of them. The sample lists about 160,000 clones; 92% were seen once. The clonotype originates from a man younger than 45 with COVID-19, enrolled during active disease. This sequence joins TRBV10-3 and TRBJ2-7; 7 nucleotides match TRBD2. The sequencing input was peripheral blood. The CDR3 nucleotides read TGTGCCATCACCCCTGGAGCGGGGCCCCTCTCCTACGAGCAGTACTTC. It is translated as CAITPGAGPLSYEQYF.